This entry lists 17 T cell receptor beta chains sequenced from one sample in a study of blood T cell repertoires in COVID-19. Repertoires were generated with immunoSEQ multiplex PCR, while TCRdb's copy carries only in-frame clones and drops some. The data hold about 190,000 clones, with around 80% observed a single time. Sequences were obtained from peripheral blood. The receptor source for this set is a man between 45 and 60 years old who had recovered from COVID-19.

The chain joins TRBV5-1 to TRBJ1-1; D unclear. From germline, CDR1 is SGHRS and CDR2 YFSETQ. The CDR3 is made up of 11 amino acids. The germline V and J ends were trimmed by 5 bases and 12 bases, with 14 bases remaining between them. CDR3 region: CASRADLVTFF. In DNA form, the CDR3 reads TGCGCCAGCAGGGCCGACTTGGTAACTTTCTTT.

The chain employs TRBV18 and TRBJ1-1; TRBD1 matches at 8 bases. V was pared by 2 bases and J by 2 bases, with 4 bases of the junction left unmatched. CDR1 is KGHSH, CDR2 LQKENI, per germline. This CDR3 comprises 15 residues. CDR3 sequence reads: CASSPGTGRNTEAFF. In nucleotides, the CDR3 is TGTGCCAGCTCACCAGGGACAGGACGAAACACTGAAGCTTTCTTT.

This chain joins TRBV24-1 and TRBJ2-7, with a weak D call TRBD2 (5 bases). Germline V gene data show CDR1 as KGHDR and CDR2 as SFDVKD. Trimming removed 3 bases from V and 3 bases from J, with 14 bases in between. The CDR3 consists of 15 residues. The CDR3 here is CATSDPRAPLYEQYF. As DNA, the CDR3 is TGTGCCACCAGTGATCCGAGGGCTCCCCTCTACGAGCAGTACTTC.

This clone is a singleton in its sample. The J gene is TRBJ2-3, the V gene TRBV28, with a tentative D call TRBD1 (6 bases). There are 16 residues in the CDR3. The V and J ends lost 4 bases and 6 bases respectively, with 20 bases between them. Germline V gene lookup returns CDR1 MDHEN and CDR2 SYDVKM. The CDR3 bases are TGTGCCAGCAGTTCCGGGACATGGCGGGCCGCGGATACGCAGTATTTT. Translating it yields CASSSGTWRAADTQYF.

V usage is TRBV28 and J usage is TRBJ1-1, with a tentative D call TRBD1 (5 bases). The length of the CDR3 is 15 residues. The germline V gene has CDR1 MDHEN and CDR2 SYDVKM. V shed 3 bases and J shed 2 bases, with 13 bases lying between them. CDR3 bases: TGTGCCAGCAGTTTTAATCGGGGGGGAAACACTGAAGCTTTCTTT. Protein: CASSFNRGGNTEAFF.

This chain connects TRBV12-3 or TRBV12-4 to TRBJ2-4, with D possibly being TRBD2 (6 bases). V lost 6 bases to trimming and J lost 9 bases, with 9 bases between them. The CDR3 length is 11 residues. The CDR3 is CASRLATIQYF. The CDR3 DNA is TGTGCCAGCAGACTAGCCACCATTCAGTACTTC.

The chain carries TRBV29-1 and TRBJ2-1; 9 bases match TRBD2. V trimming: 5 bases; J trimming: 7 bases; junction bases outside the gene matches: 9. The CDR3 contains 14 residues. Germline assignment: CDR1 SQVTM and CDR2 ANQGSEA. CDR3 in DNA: TGCAGCGTTTCGTTAGCGGGAGCTGGGAATGAGCAGTTCTTC. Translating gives CSVSLAGAGNEQFF.

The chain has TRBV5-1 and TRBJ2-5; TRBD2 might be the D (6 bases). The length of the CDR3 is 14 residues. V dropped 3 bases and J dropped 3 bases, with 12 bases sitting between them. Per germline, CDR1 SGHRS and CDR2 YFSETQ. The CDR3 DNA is TGCGCCAGCAGCTGGGGACTGCACAAAGAGACCCAGTACTTC. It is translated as CASSWGLHKETQYF.

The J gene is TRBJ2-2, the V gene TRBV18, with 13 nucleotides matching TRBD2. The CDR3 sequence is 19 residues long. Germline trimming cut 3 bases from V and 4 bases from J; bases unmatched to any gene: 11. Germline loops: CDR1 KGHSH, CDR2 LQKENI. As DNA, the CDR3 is TGTGCCAGCTCACCCGACCCTTTTCGACTAGCGGGAGGCACCGGGGAGCTGTTTTTT. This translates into CASSPDPFRLAGGTGELFF.

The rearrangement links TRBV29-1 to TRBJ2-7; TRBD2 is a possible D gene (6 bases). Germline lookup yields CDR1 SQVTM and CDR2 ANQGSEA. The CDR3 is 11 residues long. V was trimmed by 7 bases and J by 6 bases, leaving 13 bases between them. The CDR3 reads CSATTGAEQYF. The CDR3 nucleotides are TGCAGCGCTACTACGGGAGCCGAGCAGTACTTC.

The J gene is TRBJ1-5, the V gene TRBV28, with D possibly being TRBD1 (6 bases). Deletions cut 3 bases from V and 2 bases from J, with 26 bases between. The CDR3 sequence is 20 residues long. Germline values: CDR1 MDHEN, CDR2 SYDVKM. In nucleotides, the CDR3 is TGTGCCAGCAGTTTCACACAGGGATTCCGACTTATTCGGGGCAATCAGCCCCAGCATTTT. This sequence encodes CASSFTQGFRLIRGNQPQHF.

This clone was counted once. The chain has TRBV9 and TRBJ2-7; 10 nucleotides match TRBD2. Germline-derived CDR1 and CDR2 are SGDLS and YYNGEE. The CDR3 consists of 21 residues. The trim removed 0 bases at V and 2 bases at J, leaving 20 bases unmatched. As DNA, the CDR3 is TGTGCCAGCAGCGTAGCCCGTTCTTTCCTAGCGGGAGTACGGGTCCCCTACGAGCAGTACTTC. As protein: CASSVARSFLAGVRVPYEQYF.

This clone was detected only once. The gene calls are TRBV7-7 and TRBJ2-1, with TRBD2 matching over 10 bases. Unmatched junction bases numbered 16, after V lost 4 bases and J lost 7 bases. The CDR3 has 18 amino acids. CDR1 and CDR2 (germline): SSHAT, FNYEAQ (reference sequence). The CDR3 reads CASSYKHQAGGPGNEQFF. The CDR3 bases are TGTGCCAGCAGCTACAAACACCAAGCGGGAGGGCCGGGGAATGAGCAGTTCTTC.

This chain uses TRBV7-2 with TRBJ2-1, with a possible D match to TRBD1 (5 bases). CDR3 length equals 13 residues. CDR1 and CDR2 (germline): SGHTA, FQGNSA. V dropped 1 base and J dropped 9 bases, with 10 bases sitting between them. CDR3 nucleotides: TGTGCCAGCAGCTTAGACCCTAGGGGTGAGCAGTTCTTC. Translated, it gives CASSLDPRGEQFF.

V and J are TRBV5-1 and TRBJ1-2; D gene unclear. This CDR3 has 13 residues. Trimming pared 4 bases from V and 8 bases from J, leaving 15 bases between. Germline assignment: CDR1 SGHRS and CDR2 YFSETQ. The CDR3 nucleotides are TGCGCCAGCAGCCGGGGAGGTATGGAGGGCTACACCTTC. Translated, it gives CASSRGGMEGYTF.

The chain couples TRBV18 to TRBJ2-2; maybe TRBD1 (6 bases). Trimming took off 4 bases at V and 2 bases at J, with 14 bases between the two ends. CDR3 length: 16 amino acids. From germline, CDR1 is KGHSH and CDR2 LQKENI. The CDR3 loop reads CASSREQGRNTGELFF. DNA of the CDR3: TGTGCCAGCTCACGGGAACAGGGAAGAAACACCGGGGAGCTGTTTTTT. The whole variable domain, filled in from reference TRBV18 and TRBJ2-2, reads NAGVMQNPRHLVRRRGQEARLRCSPMKGHSHVYWYRQLPEEGLKFMVYLQKENIIDESGMPKERFSAEFPKEGPSILRIQQVVRGDSAAYFCASSREQGRNTGELFFGEGSRLTVL.

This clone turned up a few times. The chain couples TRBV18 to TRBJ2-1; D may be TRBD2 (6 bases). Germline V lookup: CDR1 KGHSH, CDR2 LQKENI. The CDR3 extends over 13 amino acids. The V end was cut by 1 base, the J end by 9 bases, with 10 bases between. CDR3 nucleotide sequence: TGTGCCAGCTCACCACAGGAGGGAGCTGAGCAGTTCTTC. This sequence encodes CASSPQEGAEQFF. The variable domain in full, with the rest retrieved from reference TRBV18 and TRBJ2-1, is NAGVMQNPRHLVRRRGQEARLRCSPMKGHSHVYWYRQLPEEGLKFMVYLQKENIIDESGMPKERFSAEFPKEGPSILRIQQVVRGDSAAYFCASSPQEGAEQFFGPGTRLTVL.